These 32 T cell receptor beta chains share one sample of origin, sequenced in a study of cytomegalovirus exposure and HLA in healthy donors. 13 Jbeta primers and 60 Vbeta primers were used for the PCR. Some clones are missing from TCRdb's copy, which holds only in-frame ones; the method was immunoSEQ multiplex PCR. Of 100,000 to 150,000 clones detected, approximately 74% appear once; the ten largest clones hold 7.3%. The sample consisted of PBMCs. The receptors originated from a male donor in good health and CMV-seronegative.

The chain carries TRBV6-6 and TRBJ2-5, with D tentatively TRBD2 (7 bases). Looked up from germline, CDR1 is MNHNY and CDR2 is SVGAGI (reference sequence). Deletions cut 9 bases from V and 1 base from J, with 12 bases between. The CDR3 runs 13 residues. The CDR3, as DNA: TGTGCCAGTACCCGGGGGGCCCAAGAGACCCAGTACTTC. This sequence encodes CASTRGAQETQYF.

V gene TRBV12-5 combines with J gene TRBJ2-2, with 7 bases lining up with TRBD1. Germline CDR1 LGHNT, CDR2 FRNRAP. After removal of 6 bases from V and 0 bases from J, the junction contained 4 bases not matched to a gene. The CDR3 is 15 residues long. Here the CDR3 DNA reads TGTGCTAGTGGGGACAGGCCGTCGAACACCGGGGAGCTGTTTTTT. Protein: CASGDRPSNTGELFF.

This chain joins TRBV6-1 and TRBJ1-2, with D unclear. The CDR3 contains 15 residues. V lost 1 base and J lost 4, with 13 bases in between. Looked up from germline, CDR1 is MNHNS and CDR2 is SASEGT. The CDR3 DNA sequence: TGTGCCAGCAGTGAAGGGGTCTCTAGGCTCTATGGCTACACCTTC. Residues: CASSEGVSRLYGYTF.

The chain combines TRBV6-5 with TRBJ1-2, with TRBD1 matching 7 bases. Germline V lookup: CDR1 MNHEY, CDR2 SVGAGI. V lost 11 bases to trimming and J lost 2 bases; unmatched junction nucleotides: 8. CDR3 length: 13 amino acids. The CDR3 nucleotides read TGTGCCGCAGGGACAGCCCACAACTATGGCTACACCTTC. It encodes CAAGTAHNYGYTF.

The chain links TRBV4-3 to TRBJ2-1; 9 bases match TRBD2. CDR3 length: 20 residues. The junction had 20 bases not matched to a gene; V was cut back by 0 bases and J by 8 bases. Germline assignment: CDR1 LGHNA and CDR2 YSLEER. The CDR3 sequence is CASSQDSGMGSGGGADEQFF. The CDR3 DNA sequence: TGCGCCAGCAGCCAAGATTCGGGTATGGGATCTGGCGGGGGGGCCGATGAGCAGTTCTTC.

The genes are TRBV7-6 and TRBJ2-1, with 7 bases matching TRBD2. Trimming cost V 1 base and J 11 bases; bases outside gene matches: 14. This CDR3 region has 16 residues. Germline V gene data show CDR1 as SGHVS and CDR2 as FNYEAQ. The CDR3 is CASSLESSGRRSKQFF. The CDR3 DNA reads as TGTGCCAGCAGCTTAGAGTCTAGCGGCCGAAGGAGTAAGCAGTTCTTC.

This clone was observed a handful of times. The chain recombines TRBV4-3 with TRBJ1-2; the match to TRBD1 covers 7 bases. Germline loops: CDR1 LGHNA, CDR2 YSLEER. The length of the CDR3 is 15 residues. With 1 base clipped from V and 4 bases from J, the junction kept 6 bases outside the gene matches. CDR3 in amino acids: CASSQGQGLGYGYTF. The DNA for the CDR3 is TGCGCCAGCAGCCAAGGACAGGGACTTGGCTATGGCTACACCTTC.

This chain connects TRBV15 to TRBJ2-5; TRBD1 matches 9 bases. The J call may be wrong; the DNA end is better matched by TRBJ2-7. Germline V gene lookup returns CDR1 LNHNV and CDR2 YYDKDF (reference sequence). The CDR3 contains 15 residues. The CDR3 here is CATSVPGQGLHEQYF. CDR3 coding DNA: TGTGCCACCAGCGTACCGGGACAGGGCCTCCACGAGCAGTACTTC.

The CDR3 here is CASRLRAGQGLHEQYF. The CDR3 DNA sequence: TGTGCCAGCAGACTAAGGGCCGGACAGGGGTTGCACGAGCAGTACTTC. The chain is built from TRBV27 and TRBJ2-7; TRBD1 aligns across 9 bases. The CDR3 consists of 16 residues. CDR1 is MNHEY, CDR2 SMNVEV, per germline (reference sequence). V gave up 6 bases and J gave up 5 bases; unmatched junction bases: 14.

This chain joins TRBV6-5 and TRBJ2-5; 9 bases line up with TRBD2. The tail of the sequence fits TRBJ2-7 better, so the J call may be wrong. The germline V gene encodes CDR1 MNHEY and CDR2 SVGAGI. The CDR3 is 15 amino acids. CDR3 loop: CASSQKSGGRYEQYF. CDR3 in DNA: TGTGCCAGCAGTCAAAAAAGCGGGGGGCGGTACGAGCAGTACTTC.

This sequence joins TRBV7-2 and TRBJ2-7, with a tentative D call TRBD2 (5 bases). The V end lost 2 bases, the J end lost 6 bases, and 8 bases lay between the germline ends. This CDR3 is 12 amino acids long. Germline CDR1 reads SGHTA; CDR2 reads FQGNSA. The CDR3 spells CASSLSTSEQYF. DNA for the CDR3: TGTGCCAGCAGCTTATCAACTAGCGAGCAGTACTTC. The variable domain in full, with the rest retrieved from reference TRBV7-2 and TRBJ2-7, is GAGVSQSPSNKVTEKGKDVELRCDPISGHTALYWYRQSLGQGLEFLIYFQGNSAPDKSGLPSDRFSAERTGGSVSTLTIQRTQQEDSAVYLCASSLSTSEQYFGPGTRLTVT.

This chain joins TRBV6-5 and TRBJ2-7; D ambiguous. Trimming shortened V by 0 bases and J by 1 base, and 7 bases separated the two germline ends. Germline CDR1 is MNHEY and CDR2 is SVGAGI. The CDR3 runs 14 residues. The CDR3 protein is CASSYSRTSYEQYF. DNA for the CDR3: TGTGCCAGCAGTTACTCGAGAACGTCCTACGAGCAGTACTTC.

This clone was detected only once. The CDR3 coding sequence is TGTGCCAGTAGACCCGGAAGGAGTTACGGAGGCACTGAAGCTTTCTTT. Amino acids: CASRPGRSYGGTEAFF. The chain links TRBV19 to TRBJ1-1; D is unresolved. Germline loops: CDR1 LNHDA, CDR2 SQIVND (reference sequence). The CDR3 is 16 residues long. The V end lost 6 bases, the J end lost 4 bases, and 21 bases lay between the germline ends.

The gene calls are TRBV2 and TRBJ2-7; 12 nucleotides align to TRBD2. Germline V gene sequence: CDR1 SNHLY, CDR2 FYNNEI. The CDR3 totals 18 residues. V trimming: 6 bases; J trimming: 1 base; junction bases outside the gene matches: 13. The CDR3 sequence: CASSSGLAGQSPSYEQYF. Here the CDR3 DNA reads TGTGCCAGCAGCTCTGGACTAGCGGGGCAATCCCCATCCTACGAGCAGTACTTC.

The chain has TRBV5-1 and TRBJ1-2, with a possible D match to TRBD1 (6 bases). V lost 1 base and J lost 3, with 10 bases in between. Germline V gene data show CDR1 as SGHRS and CDR2 as YFSETQ. The CDR3 has 14 residues. CDR3 nucleotide sequence: TGCGCCAGCAGCTTGACAGGGAAGGACTATGGCTACACCTTC. It is translated as CASSLTGKDYGYTF.

The rearrangement uses TRBV19 and TRBJ1-3, with D hard to call. The germline V gene encodes CDR1 LNHDA and CDR2 SQIVND (reference sequence). The CDR3 extends over 14 amino acids. Trimming removed 4 bases at V and 0 bases at J, with 7 bases between. This CDR3 reads CASSTQSSGNTIYF. In nucleotides, the CDR3 is TGTGCCAGTAGTACACAGTCCTCTGGAAACACCATATATTTT.

The rearrangement links TRBV18 to TRBJ2-3; D uncertain. Germline V gene sequence: CDR1 KGHSH, CDR2 LQKENI. The V end was cut by 3 bases, the J end by 0 bases, with 10 bases between. The length of the CDR3 is 15 residues. The CDR3 DNA sequence: TGTGCCAGCTCACCGAAGCCTTCTAGCACAGATACGCAGTATTTT. It is translated as CASSPKPSSTDTQYF.

The rearrangement joins TRBV7-2 to TRBJ2-5, with 9 nucleotides matching TRBD1. The V and J ends lost 5 bases and 5 bases, in that order; junction bases with no gene match: 12. This CDR3 has 16 amino acids. Germline assignment: CDR1 SGHTA and CDR2 FQGNSA. CDR3 protein: CASSTNPGQGAETQYF. In nucleotides, the CDR3 is TGTGCCAGCAGCACCAATCCGGGACAGGGTGCGGAGACCCAGTACTTC.

This chain joins TRBV4-1 and TRBJ1-4, with a weak D call TRBD1 (6 bases). Trimming took off 1 base at V and 0 bases at J, with 24 bases between the two ends. Germline V gene lookup returns CDR1 MGHRA and CDR2 YSYEKL. This CDR3 region has 21 residues. This CDR3 reads CASSQVAKWDTKNPTNEKLFF. CDR3 bases: TGCGCCAGCAGCCAAGTAGCCAAGTGGGACACCAAAAATCCAACTAATGAAAAACTGTTTTTT.

The chain joins TRBV28 to TRBJ1-6, with D possibly being TRBD1 (6 bases). CDR3 length: 13 residues. Looked up from germline, CDR1 is MDHEN and CDR2 is SYDVKM. Trimming took 10 bases from V and 7 from J, leaving 14 bases between them. The CDR3 reads CATGGTYNSPLHF. The CDR3 DNA sequence: TGTGCCACGGGAGGGACATACAATTCACCCCTCCACTTT.

The V gene is TRBV28, the J gene TRBJ1-1; TRBD1 might be the D (6 bases). CDR3 length equals 14 residues. Between the trimmed V and J ends, which lost 7 bases and 5 bases, there was a span of 17 bases. Germline CDR1 and CDR2: MDHEN and SYDVKM. DNA for the CDR3: TGTGCCAGCAAGAATCAGGGGTCGGGGACTGAAGCTTTCTTT. Its protein product is CASKNQGSGTEAFF.

The genes are TRBV5-1 and TRBJ2-1, with 9 bases fitting TRBD2. From germline, CDR1 is SGHRS and CDR2 YFSETQ. CDR3 length: 18 amino acids. V shed 1 base, J shed 0 bases, and the junction held 8 bases outside the gene matches. The CDR3 region has the DNA TGCGCCAGCAGCTTGAACGCGGGAGGGCCGATCTCCTACAATGAGCAGTTCTTC. As protein: CASSLNAGGPISYNEQFF.

The rearrangement links TRBV10-3 to TRBJ2-7; 7 nucleotides agree with TRBD2. Germline loops: CDR1 ENHRY, CDR2 SYGVKD. The CDR3 has 15 residues. V lost 6 bases, J lost 9 bases, and 17 bases stayed unmatched. Written as DNA, the CDR3 is TGTGCCATCAGAAACGGGACTACCGCTACGAGTCGGCAGTACTTC. Its protein is CAIRNGTTATSRQYF.

This rearrangement joins TRBV7-3 to TRBJ2-2; 8 positions agree with TRBD1. Germline CDR1 and CDR2: SGHTA and FQGTGA. Germline trimming cut 4 bases from V and 8 bases from J; bases unmatched to any gene: 0. This CDR3 is 12 amino acids long. The CDR3 here is CASSWDRGELFF. Written as DNA, the CDR3 is TGTGCCAGCAGCTGGGACAGGGGGGAGCTGTTTTTT.

The CDR3 DNA is TGTGCCAGCAGTTTAATTCAGGCGGGAGGGAATGAGCAGTTCTTC. It yields the protein CASSLIQAGGNEQFF. The chain recombines TRBV28 with TRBJ2-1; 9 nucleotides align to TRBD2. Germline values: CDR1 MDHEN, CDR2 SYDVKM. This CDR3 is built from 15 residues. Losses at the gene ends were 2 bases for V and 7 bases for J; bases not matched to a gene: 6. Filled out from reference TRBV28 and TRBJ2-1, the complete variable domain reads DVKVTQSSRYLVKRTGEKVFLECVQDMDHENMFWYRQDPGLGLRLIYFSYDVKMKEKGDIPEGYSVSREKKERFSLILESASTNQTSMYLCASSLIQAGGNEQFFGPGTRLTVL.

This sequence joins TRBV4-3 and TRBJ2-7; perhaps TRBD2 as D (5 bases). The V and J ends lost 2 bases and 3 bases respectively, with 8 bases between them. Germline lookup yields CDR1 LGHNA and CDR2 YSLEER. There are 13 residues in the CDR3. CDR3 coding DNA: TGCGCCAGCAGCCAACTCGGGAACTACGAGCAGTACTTC. It codes for CASSQLGNYEQYF.

This chain links TRBV19 with TRBJ2-5; a weak D match, TRBD2 (5 bases). The J call may be wrong; the DNA end is better matched by TRBJ2-7. The CDR3 sequence is 15 residues long. Germline assignment: CDR1 LNHDA and CDR2 SQIVND (reference sequence). The CDR3 DNA reads as TGTGCCAGTAGTATAGAGGACGAGGGCCCCTACGAGCAGTACTTC. Translated: CASSIEDEGPYEQYF.

The chain uses TRBV7-9 and TRBJ1-2; 8 bases map to TRBD1. The CDR3 runs 16 residues. J lost 0 bases, V lost 4 bases, and 7 bases had no gene match. From germline, CDR1 is SEHNR and CDR2 FQNEAQ (reference sequence). CDR3 amino acids: CASSSDRDPTNYGYTF. In DNA, the CDR3 is TGTGCCAGCAGCTCGGACAGGGACCCCACTAACTATGGCTACACCTTC.

The chain couples TRBV5-1 to TRBJ2-3, with 7 bases matching TRBD2. With V trimmed by 4 bases and J by 0 bases, 5 bases remained unmatched. Germline CDR1 reads SGHRS; CDR2 reads YFSETQ. The CDR3 spans 15 residues. This CDR3 reads CASSVSGASTDTQYF. The CDR3 DNA reads TGCGCCAGCAGCGTGAGCGGGGCGAGCACAGATACGCAGTATTTT.

The V call is TRBV5-6, the J call TRBJ2-7, with TRBD1 as a possible D gene (6 bases). V was pared by 5 bases and J by 1 base, with 19 bases between. Per the germline V gene, CDR1 is SGHDT and CDR2 is YYEEEE. The CDR3 loop spans 16 amino acids. This CDR3 is CASSSTGPIDSYEQYF. For the CDR3, the DNA is TGTGCCAGCAGTTCGACAGGTCCCATTGATTCCTACGAGCAGTACTTC.

This clone was counted between two and nine times. V gene TRBV28 combines with J gene TRBJ1-1; D gene ambiguous. The V and J ends lost 6 bases and 4 bases respectively, with 15 bases between them. CDR1 and CDR2 from the germline V gene are MDHEN and SYDVKM. CDR3 length: 14 amino acids. CDR3 protein: CASSPGLRGTEAFF. The CDR3 DNA sequence: TGTGCCAGCAGCCCCGGTTTGCGTGGCACTGAAGCTTTCTTT.

About this clone itself: Compared with germline, one end of the junction differs, possibly owing to a read error. This chain joins TRBV7-9 and TRBJ2-2, with a tentative D call TRBD1 (6 bases). The V gene's germline CDR1 is SEHNR and CDR2 FQNEAQ (reference sequence). The CDR3 is made up of 18 amino acids. Written as DNA, the CDR3 is TGTGCCAGCAGCTTAGGGTTTGGGGGCGGTTCGAAGACCGGGGAGCTGTTTTTT. It codes for CASSLGFGGGSKTGELFF.